The sequence of this T cell receptor (beta chain) was determined in a study of control samples from healthy donors and cancer patients. Germline V gene data show CDR1 as MNHNY and CDR2 as SVGAGI (reference sequence). This CDR3 is 15 amino acids long. V shed 6 bases and J shed 0 bases, with 14 bases lying between them. Method: immunoSEQ multiplex PCR; TCRdb's copy keeps in-frame clones and lacks some. The table records some 160,000 clones, approximately 93% of them present only once. The clonotype originates from a woman aged 40 to 55 in good health. Sequenced sample: blood. The chain employs TRBV6-6 and TRBJ1-1; D not resolved. The CDR3 loop reads CASSPEFGLNTEAFF. In DNA, the CDR3 is TGTGCCAGCAGCCCCGAGTTTGGGCTGAACACTGAAGCTTTCTTT.